This T cell receptor beta chain appears in the sequencing data of a study of CD8+ T cells in alopecia areata. General study points: There was only one nonresponder, so it was unclear how baseline CD8+ expansion relates to response.

Extracted from the samples, RNA was reverse transcribed into cDNA to serve as the sequencing template. The method was immunoSEQ multiplex PCR; TCRdb's version includes in-frame clones alone and lacks a portion of them. The data show roughly 200,000 clones, over 40% seen once. This CDR3 comprises 15 residues. Germline values: CDR1 SGHNT, CDR2 YYREEE (reference sequence). V trimming: 0 bases; J trimming: 5 bases; junction bases outside the gene matches: 4. The treatment here: oral pan-JAK inhibitor, 5-10 mg twice daily. As concerns this clone: Its antigen is not known.

The source material was CD4+ T cells sorted from blood, sampled at approximately week 36, from a patient treated with tofacitinib. The chain recombines TRBV5-4 with TRBJ2-2; 7 bases fit TRBD1. The sequence was collected from a human donor with alopecia areata. As DNA, the CDR3 is TGTGCCAGCAGCTTGGATAGCAGGGGGACCGGGGAGCTGTTTTTT. It encodes CASSLDSRGTGELFF.